The clone carrying this T cell receptor (beta chain) came up a few times. Its antigen is unidentified. The source of the sample is a study of CD8 T cells in ankylosing spondylitis. Trimming took off 3 bases at V and 3 bases at J, with 11 bases between the two ends. The CDR3 spans 14 residues. The V gene's germline CDR1 is MNHEY and CDR2 SMNVEV (reference sequence). Each CDR3 protein is one row after TCRdb ran MiXCR on the 5' RACE reads. Here the sample spans about 240,000 distinct CDR3 sequences, approximately 9% being singletons. Overall study findings and caveats: Several highly homologous variants made up a TCR beta motif, and this motif appeared characteristic of ankylosing spondylitis blood.

Sequenced: blood, either unsorted or a sorted T cell fraction (not recorded which). V gene TRBV27 combines with J gene TRBJ2-5; D is perhaps TRBD1 (5 bases). The clonotype comes from a male donor with ankylosing spondylitis or in good health (not recorded which). The CDR3 here is CASSLAGFKETQYF. CDR3 DNA: TGTGCCAGCAGTTTGGCAGGGTTCAAAGAGACCCAGTACTTC.